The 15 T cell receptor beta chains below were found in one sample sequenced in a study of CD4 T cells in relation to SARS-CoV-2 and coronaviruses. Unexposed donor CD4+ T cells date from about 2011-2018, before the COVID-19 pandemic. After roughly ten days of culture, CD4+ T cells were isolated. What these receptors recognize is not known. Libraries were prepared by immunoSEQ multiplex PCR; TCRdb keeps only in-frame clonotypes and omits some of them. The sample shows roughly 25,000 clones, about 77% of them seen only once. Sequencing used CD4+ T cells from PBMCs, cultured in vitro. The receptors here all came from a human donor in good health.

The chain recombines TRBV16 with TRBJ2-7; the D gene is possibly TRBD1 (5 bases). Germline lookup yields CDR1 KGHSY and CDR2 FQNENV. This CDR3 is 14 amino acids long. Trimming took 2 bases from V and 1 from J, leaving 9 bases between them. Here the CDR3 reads CASSQGAGSYEQYF. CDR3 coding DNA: TGTGCCAGCAGCCAAGGGGCAGGGTCCTACGAGCAGTACTTC.

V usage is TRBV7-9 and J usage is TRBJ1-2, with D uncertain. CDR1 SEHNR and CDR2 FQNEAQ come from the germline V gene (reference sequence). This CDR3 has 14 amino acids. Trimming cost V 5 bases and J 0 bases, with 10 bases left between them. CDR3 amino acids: CASSASIANYGYTF. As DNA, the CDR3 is TGTGCCAGCAGCGCCTCAATAGCTAACTATGGCTACACCTTC. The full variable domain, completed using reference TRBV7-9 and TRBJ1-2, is DTGVSQNPRHKITKRGQNVTFRCDPISEHNRLYWYRQTLGQGPEFLTYFQNEAQLEKSRLLSDRFSAERPKGSFSTLEIQRTEQGDSAMYLCASSASIANYGYTFGSGTRLTVV.

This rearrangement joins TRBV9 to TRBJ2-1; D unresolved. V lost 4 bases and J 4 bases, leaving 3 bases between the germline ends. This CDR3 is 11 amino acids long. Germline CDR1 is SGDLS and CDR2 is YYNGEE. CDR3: CASSRYNEQFF. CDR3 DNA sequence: TGTGCCAGCAGCCGTTACAATGAGCAGTTCTTC.

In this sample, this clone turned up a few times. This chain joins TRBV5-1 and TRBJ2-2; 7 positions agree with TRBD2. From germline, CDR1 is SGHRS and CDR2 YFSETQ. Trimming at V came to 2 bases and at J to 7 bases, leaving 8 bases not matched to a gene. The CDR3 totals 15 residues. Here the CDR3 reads CASSFEAGGIGELFF. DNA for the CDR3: TGCGCCAGCAGCTTTGAGGCCGGGGGGATCGGGGAGCTGTTTTTT.

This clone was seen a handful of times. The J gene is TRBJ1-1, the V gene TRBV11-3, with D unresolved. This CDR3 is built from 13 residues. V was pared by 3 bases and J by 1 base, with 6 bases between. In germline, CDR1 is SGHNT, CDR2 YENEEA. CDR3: CASSLGGNTEAFF. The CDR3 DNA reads TGTGCCAGCAGCTTGGGTGGGAACACTGAAGCTTTCTTT.

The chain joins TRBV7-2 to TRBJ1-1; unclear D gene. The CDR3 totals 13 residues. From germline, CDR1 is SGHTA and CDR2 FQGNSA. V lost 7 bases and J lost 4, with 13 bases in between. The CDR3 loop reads CASTAGGVTEAFF. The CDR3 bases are TGTGCCAGCACGGCGGGCGGGGTCACTGAAGCTTTCTTT. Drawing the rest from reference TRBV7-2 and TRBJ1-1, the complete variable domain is GAGVSQSPSNKVTEKGKDVELRCDPISGHTALYWYRQSLGQGLEFLIYFQGNSAPDKSGLPSDRFSAERTGGSVSTLTIQRTQQEDSAVYLCASTAGGVTEAFFGQGTRLTVV.

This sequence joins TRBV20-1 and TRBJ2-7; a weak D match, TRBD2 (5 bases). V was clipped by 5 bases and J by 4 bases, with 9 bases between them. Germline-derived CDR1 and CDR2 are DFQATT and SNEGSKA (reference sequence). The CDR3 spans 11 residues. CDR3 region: CSAQTGYEQYF. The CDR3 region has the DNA TGCAGTGCTCAGACGGGATACGAGCAGTACTTC.

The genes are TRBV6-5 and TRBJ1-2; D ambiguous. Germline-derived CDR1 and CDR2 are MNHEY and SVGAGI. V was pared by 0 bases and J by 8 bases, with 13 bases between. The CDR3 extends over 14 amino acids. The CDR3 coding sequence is TGTGCCAGCAGTTACTCAGGGAGAACGGGAGGCTACACCTTC. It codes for CASSYSGRTGGYTF.

CDR3 DNA: TGTGCCATCAGTGTTGAAGGGGGGGGAATCAACACTGAAGCTTTCTTT. Protein: CAISVEGGGINTEAFF. The V call is TRBV10-3, the J call TRBJ1-1, with a weak D call TRBD1 (6 bases). Germline V gene lookup returns CDR1 ENHRY and CDR2 SYGVKD. The CDR3 is 16 amino acids. Deletions cut 4 bases from V and 2 bases from J, with 17 bases between.

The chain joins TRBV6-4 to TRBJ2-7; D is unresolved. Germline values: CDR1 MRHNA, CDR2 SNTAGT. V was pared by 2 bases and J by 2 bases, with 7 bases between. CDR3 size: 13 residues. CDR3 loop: CASSDPRPYEQYF. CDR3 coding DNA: TGTGCCAGCAGTGACCCCCGGCCCTACGAGCAGTACTTC.

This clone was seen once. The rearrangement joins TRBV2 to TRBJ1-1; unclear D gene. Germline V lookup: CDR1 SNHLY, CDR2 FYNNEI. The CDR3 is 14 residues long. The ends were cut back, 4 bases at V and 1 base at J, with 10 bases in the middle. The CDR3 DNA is TGTGCCAGCAGTGTGGGCTTTCAGAACACTGAAGCTTTCTTT. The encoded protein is CASSVGFQNTEAFF.

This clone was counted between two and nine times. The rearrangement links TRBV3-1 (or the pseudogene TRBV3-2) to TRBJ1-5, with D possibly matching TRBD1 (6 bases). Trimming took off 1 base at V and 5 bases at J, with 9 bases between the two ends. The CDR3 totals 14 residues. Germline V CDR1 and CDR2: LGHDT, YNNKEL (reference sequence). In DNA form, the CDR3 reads TGTGCCAGCAGCCAAGGGACAGCCTATCAGCCCCAGCATTTT. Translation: CASSQGTAYQPQHF.

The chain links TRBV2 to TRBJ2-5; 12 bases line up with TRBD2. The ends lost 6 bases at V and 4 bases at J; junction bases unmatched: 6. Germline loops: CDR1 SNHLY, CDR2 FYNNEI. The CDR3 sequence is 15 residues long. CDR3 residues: CASRGRLAGVETQYF. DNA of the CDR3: TGTGCCAGCAGGGGGAGACTAGCGGGAGTAGAGACCCAGTACTTC.

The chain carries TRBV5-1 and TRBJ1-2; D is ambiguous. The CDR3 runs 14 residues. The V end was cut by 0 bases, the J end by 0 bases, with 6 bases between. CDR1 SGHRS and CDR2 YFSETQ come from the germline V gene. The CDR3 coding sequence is TGCGCCAGCAGCTTGGACACCGCTAACTATGGCTACACCTTC. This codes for CASSLDTANYGYTF.

The CDR3: CASSVAGEGNGYTF. CDR3 in DNA: TGTGCCAGCAGCGTAGCGGGGGAAGGAAATGGCTACACCTTC. The chain couples TRBV9 to TRBJ1-2, with D possibly being TRBD1 (5 bases). The CDR3 extends over 14 amino acids. In germline, CDR1 is SGDLS, CDR2 YYNGEE. V was clipped by 0 bases and J by 6 bases, with 12 bases between them.